The entry below gives a single TCR beta chain sequence along with its context. What it binds is unknown. The table came from immunoSEQ multiplex PCR; TCRdb's copy has only in-frame clones and leaves some out. Of roughly 300,000 clones in the sample, around 87% were seen once. The data derive from a study of cytomegalovirus exposure and HLA in healthy donors. As for the study in general: The roughly 130 validation repertoires used the same platform as the roughly 670 first-cohort repertoires (as reported by a later analysis). Study observations and caveats: Most TCR sequences were seen very rarely across donors, but some public TCRs occurred in many. Under in vitro conditions, three CMV-associated chains were confirmed as specific for CMV antigens. Subsequent analysis revealed that first-cohort TCR clusters tended to co-occur in the 130 or so validation repertoires.

V dropped 6 bases and J dropped 0 bases, with 7 bases sitting between them. The CDR3 is made up of 13 amino acids. Germline-derived CDR1 and CDR2 are SGHDN and FVKESK. The chain carries TRBV14 and TRBJ2-3; no firm D call. The sample taken for sequencing was PBMCs. This sequence originates from a woman in her thirties in good health and CMV-seropositive. CDR3 DNA: TGTGCCAGCAGTCCACCTAGCACAGATACGCAGTATTTT. Translation gives CASSPPSTDTQYF.